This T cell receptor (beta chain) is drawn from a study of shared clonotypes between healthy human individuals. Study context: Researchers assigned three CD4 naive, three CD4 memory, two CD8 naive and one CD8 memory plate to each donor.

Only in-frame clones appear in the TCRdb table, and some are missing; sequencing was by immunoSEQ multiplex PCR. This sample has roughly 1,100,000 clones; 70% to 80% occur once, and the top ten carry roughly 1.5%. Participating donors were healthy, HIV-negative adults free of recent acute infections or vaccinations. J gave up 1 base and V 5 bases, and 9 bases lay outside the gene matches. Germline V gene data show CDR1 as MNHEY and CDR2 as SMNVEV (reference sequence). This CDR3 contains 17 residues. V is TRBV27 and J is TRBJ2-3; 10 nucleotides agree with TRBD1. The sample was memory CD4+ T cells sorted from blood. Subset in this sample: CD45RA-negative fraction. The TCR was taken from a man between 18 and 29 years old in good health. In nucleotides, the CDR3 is TGTGCCAGCAGTCCCCATCGGACAGGGGGAGGCACAGATACGCAGTATTTT. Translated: CASSPHRTGGGTDTQYF.